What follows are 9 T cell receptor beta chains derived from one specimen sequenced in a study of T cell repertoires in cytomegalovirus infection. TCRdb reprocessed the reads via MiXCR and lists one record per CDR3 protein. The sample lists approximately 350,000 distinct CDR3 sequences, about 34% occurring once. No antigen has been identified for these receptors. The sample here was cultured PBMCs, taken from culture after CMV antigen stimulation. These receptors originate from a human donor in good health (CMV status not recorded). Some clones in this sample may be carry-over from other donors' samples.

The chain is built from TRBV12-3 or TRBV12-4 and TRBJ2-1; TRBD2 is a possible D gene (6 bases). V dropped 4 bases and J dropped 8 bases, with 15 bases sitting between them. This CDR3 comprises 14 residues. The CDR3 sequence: CASSSLTGGDEQFF. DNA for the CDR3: TGTGCCAGCAGTTCGCTGACCGGAGGGGATGAGCAGTTCTTC.

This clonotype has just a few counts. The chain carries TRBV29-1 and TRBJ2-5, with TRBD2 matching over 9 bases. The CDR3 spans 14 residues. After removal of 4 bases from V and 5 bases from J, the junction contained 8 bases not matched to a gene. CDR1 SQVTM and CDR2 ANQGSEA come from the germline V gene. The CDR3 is CSVVGAAGGETQYF. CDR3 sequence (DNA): TGCAGCGTTGTCGGAGCGGCGGGGGGGGAGACCCAGTACTTC. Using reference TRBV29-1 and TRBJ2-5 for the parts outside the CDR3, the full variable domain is SAVISQKPSRDICQRGTSLTIQCQVDSQVTMMFWYRQQPGQSLTLIATANQGSEATYESGFVIDKFPISRPNLTFSTLTVSNMSPEDSSIYLCSVVGAAGGETQYFGPGTRLLVL.

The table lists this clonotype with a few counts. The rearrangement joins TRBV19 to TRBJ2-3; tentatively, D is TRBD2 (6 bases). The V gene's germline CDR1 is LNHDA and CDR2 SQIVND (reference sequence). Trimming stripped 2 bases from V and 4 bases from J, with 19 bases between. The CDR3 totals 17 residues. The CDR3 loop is CASSITPPGLRADTQYF. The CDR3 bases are TGTGCCAGTAGTATAACGCCGCCGGGACTCAGGGCAGATACGCAGTATTTT.

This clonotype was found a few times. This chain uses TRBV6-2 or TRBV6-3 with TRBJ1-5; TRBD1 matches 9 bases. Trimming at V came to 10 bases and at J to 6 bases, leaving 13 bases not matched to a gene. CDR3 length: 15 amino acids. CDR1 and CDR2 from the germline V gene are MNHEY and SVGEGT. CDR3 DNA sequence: TGTGCCACCAAAGGGACAGGGATAAGTTCTCAGCCCCAGCATTTT. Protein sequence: CATKGTGISSQPQHF.

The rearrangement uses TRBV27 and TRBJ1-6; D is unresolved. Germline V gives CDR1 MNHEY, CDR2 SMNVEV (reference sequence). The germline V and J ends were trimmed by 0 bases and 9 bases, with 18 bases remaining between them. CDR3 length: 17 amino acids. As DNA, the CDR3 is TGTGCCAGCAGTTTATCGAACGGACCTTATGTAGGTTCACCCCTCCACTTT. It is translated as CASSLSNGPYVGSPLHF.

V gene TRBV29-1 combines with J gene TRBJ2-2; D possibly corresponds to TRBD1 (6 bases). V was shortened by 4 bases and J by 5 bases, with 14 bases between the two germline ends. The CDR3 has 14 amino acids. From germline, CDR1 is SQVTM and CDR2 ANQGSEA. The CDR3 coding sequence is TGCAGCGTTGTAGTAGTACAGGGTACCGGGGAGCTGTTTTTT. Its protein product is CSVVVVQGTGELFF.

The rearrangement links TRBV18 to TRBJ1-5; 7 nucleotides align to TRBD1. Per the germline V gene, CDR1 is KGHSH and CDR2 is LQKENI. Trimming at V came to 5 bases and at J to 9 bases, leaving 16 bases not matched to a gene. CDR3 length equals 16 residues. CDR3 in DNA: TGTGCCAGCTCATTAGACAGGGCCACCTCAGGACGGCCCCAGCATTTT. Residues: CASSLDRATSGRPQHF.

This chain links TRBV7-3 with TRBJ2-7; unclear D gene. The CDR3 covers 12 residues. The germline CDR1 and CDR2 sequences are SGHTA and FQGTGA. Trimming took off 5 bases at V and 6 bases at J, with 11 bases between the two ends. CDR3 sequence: CASSQQWGEQYF. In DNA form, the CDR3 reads TGTGCCAGCAGCCAACAATGGGGCGAGCAGTACTTC.

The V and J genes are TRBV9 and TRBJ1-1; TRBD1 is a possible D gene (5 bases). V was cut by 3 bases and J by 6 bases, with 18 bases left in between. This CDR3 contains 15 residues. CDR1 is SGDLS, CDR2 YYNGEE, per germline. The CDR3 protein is CASSAGQGERAEAFF. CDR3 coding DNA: TGTGCCAGCAGCGCCGGGCAGGGAGAAAGGGCTGAAGCTTTCTTT.